The sample holds a few counts of the clone carrying this TCR beta chain. The antigen remains unidentified. Indicated treatment: roughly ten-day PBMC culture with coronavirus spike peptide pools or control peptides (ViraFEST assay). T cells were expanded with peptide pools, and expanded clonotypes were identified by TCR sequencing. These data belong to a study of vaccination and CD4 T cells after COVID-19. Looking at the study overall: Post-vaccination samples were procured at a median of 72 days following dose two (range 14 to 241). Study-level findings and limits: Among reactive clones from convalescent patients, a median 86.3% appeared only post-vaccination. SARS-CoV-2-reactive clonotype medians increased from roughly 21 to 40, not significantly.

With the Oncomine TCR Beta short-read assay, DNA from cultured CD4+ T cells was sequenced. Each CDR3 protein gets one entry after TCRdb re-called the PCR reads with MiXCR. The repertoire holds roughly 20,000 distinct CDR3 sequences, roughly half seen once, with around 7% in the top ten. The CDR3 extends over 12 amino acids. With V trimmed by 5 bases and J by 5 bases, 2 bases remained unmatched. Germline values: CDR1 SGHAT, CDR2 FQNNGV. The source material was CD4+ T cells from blood, cultured in vitro. The V call is TRBV11-2, the J call TRBJ2-7; TRBD1 matches at 8 bases. This receptor was identified in a human donor who had recovered from COVID-19. CDR3 region: CASSQDRDEQYF. Here the CDR3 DNA reads TGTGCCAGCAGCCAGGACAGGGACGAGCAGTACTTC.